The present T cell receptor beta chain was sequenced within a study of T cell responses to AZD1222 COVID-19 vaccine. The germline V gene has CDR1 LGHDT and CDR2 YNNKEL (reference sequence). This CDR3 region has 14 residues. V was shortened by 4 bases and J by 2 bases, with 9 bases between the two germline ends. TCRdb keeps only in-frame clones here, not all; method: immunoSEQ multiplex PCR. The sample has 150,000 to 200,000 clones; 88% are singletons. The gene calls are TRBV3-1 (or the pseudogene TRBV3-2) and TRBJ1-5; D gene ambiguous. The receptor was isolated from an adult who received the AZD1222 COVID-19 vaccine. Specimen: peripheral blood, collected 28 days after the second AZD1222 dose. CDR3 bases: TGTGCCAGCAGCCCAAATAGTGGCAATCAGCCCCAGCATTTT. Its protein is CASSPNSGNQPQHF.